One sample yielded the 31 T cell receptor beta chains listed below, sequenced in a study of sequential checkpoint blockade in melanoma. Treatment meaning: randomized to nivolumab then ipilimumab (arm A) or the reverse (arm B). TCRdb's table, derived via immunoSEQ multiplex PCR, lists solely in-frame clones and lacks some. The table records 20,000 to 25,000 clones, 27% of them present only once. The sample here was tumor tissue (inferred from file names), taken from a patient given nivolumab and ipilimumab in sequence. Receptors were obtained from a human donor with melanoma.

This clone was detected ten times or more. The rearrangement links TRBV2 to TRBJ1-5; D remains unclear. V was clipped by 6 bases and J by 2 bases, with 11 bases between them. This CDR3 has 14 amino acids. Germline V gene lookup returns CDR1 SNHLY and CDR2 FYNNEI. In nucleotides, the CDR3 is TGTGCCAGCAGCTTTTTTGGACGCAATCAGCCCCAGCATTTT. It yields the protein CASSFFGRNQPQHF.

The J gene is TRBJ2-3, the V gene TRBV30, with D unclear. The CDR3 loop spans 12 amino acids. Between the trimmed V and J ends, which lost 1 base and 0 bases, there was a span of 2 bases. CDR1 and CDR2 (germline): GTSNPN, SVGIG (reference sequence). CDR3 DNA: TGTGCCTGGAGTGGAAGCACAGATACGCAGTATTTT. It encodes CAWSGSTDTQYF.

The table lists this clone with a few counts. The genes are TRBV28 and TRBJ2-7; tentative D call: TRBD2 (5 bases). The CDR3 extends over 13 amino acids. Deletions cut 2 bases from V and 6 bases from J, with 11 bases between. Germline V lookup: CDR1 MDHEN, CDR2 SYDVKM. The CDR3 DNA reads TGTGCCAGCAGTTTACTAGCCTCACCCGAGCAGTACTTC. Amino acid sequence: CASSLLASPEQYF. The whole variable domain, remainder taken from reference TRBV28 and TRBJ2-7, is DVKVTQSSRYLVKRTGEKVFLECVQDMDHENMFWYRQDPGLGLRLIYFSYDVKMKEKGDIPEGYSVSREKKERFSLILESASTNQTSMYLCASSLLASPEQYFGPGTRLTVT.

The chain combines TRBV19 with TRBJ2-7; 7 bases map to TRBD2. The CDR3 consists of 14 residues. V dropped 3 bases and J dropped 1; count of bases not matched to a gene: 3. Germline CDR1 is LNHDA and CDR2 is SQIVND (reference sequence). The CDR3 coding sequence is TGTGCCAGTAGTATGGCGGGACTATCCTACGAGCAGTACTTC. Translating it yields CASSMAGLSYEQYF.

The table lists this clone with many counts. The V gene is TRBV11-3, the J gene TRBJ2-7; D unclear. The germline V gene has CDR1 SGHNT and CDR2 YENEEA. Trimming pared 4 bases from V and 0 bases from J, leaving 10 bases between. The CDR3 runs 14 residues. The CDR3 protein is CASSSSRHSYEQYF. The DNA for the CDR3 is TGTGCCAGCAGCTCTTCACGGCACTCCTACGAGCAGTACTTC.

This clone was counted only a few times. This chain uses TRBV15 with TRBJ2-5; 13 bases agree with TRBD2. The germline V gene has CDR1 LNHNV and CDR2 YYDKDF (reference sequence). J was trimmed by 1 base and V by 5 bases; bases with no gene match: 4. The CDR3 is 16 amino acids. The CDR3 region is CATSSGLAGAQETQYF. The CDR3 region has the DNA TGTGCCACCAGCTCAGGACTAGCGGGGGCCCAAGAGACCCAGTACTTC. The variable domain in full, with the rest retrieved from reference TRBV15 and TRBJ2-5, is DAMVIQNPRYQVTQFGKPVTLSCSQTLNHNVMYWYQQKSSQAPKLLFHYYDKDFNNEADTPDNFQSRRPNTSFCFLDIRSPGLGDTAMYLCATSSGLAGAQETQYFGPGTRLLVL.

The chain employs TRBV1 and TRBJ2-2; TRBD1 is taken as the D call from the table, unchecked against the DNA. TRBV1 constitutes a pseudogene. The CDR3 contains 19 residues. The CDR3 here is CASSQGSLRGTGVTGELFF. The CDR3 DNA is TGCGCCAGCAGCCAAGGTTCCCTCCGCGGGACAGGAGTGACCGGGGAGCTGTTTTTT.

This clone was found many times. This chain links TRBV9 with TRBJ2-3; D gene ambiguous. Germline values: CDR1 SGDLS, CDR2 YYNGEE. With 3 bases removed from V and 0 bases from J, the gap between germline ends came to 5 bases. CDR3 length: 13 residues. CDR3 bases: TGTGCCAGCAGCGCCGACAGCACAGATACGCAGTATTTT. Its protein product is CASSADSTDTQYF.

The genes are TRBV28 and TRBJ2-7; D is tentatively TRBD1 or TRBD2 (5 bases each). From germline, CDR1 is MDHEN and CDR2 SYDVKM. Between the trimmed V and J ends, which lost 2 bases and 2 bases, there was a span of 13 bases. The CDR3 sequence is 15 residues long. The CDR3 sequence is CASSLGGSSTYEQYF. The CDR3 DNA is TGTGCCAGCAGTTTAGGGGGATCTTCTACCTACGAGCAGTACTTC.

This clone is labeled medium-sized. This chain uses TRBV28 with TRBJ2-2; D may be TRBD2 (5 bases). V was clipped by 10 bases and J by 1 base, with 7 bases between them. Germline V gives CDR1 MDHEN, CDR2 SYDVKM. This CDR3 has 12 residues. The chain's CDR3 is CAISGNTGELFF. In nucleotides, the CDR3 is TGTGCCATAAGCGGGAACACCGGGGAGCTGTTTTTT.

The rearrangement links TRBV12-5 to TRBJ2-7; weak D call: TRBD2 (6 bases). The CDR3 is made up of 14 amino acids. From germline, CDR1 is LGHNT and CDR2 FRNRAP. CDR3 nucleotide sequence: TGTGCCACAAAAAGCGCGCGGGACTCATACGAGCAGTACTTC. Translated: CATKSARDSYEQYF.

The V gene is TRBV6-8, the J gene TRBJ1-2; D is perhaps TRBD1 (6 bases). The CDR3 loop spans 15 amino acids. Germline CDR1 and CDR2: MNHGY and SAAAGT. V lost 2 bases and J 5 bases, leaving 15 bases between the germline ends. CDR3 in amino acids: CASSYLGGQPYGYTF. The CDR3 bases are TGTGCCAGCAGTTACCTGGGGGGGCAGCCTTATGGCTACACCTTC.

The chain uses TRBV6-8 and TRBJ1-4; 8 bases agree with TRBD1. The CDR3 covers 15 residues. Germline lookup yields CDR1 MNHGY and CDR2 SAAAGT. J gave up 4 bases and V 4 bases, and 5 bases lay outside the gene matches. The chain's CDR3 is CASSWGTGLNEKLFF. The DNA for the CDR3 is TGTGCCAGCAGTTGGGGGACAGGTCTTAATGAAAAACTGTTTTTT.

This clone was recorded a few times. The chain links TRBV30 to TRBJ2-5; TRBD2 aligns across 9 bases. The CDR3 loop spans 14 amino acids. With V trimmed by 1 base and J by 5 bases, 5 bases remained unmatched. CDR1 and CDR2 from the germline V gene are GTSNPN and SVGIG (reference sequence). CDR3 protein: CAWSALAGRETQYF. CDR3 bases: TGTGCCTGGAGTGCTCTAGCGGGGCGGGAGACCCAGTACTTC. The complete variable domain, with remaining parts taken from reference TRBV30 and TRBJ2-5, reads SQTIHQWPATLVQPVGSPLSLECTVEGTSNPNLYWYRQAAGRGLQLLFYSVGIGQISSEVPQNLSASRPQDRQFILSSKKLLLSDSGFYLCAWSALAGRETQYFGPGTRLLVL.

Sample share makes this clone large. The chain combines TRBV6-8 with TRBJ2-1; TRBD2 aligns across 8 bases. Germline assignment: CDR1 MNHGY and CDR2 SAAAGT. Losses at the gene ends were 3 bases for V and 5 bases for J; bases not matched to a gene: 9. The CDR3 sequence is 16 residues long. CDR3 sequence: CASSYSPSGGDNEQFF. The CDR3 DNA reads TGTGCCAGCAGTTATTCTCCCAGCGGGGGTGACAATGAGCAGTTCTTC.

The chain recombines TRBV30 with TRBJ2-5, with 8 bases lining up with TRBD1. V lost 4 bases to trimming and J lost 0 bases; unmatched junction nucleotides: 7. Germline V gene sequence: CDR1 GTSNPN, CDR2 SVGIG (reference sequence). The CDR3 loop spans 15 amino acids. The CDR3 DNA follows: TGTGCCTGGAAACCGGGACAGGTTTACCAAGAGACCCAGTACTTC. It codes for CAWKPGQVYQETQYF.

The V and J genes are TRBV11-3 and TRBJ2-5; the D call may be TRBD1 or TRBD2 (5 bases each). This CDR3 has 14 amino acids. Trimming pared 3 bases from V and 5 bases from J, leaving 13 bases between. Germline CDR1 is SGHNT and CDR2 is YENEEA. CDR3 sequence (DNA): TGTGCCAGCAGCTTGGAGGCCTGGGGGGAGACCCAGTACTTC. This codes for CASSLEAWGETQYF.

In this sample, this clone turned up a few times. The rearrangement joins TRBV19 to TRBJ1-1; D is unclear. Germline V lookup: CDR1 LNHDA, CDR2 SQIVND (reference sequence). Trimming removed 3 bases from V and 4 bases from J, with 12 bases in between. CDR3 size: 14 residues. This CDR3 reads CASSITSEATEAFF. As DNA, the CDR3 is TGTGCCAGTAGTATCACGTCCGAAGCCACTGAAGCTTTCTTT. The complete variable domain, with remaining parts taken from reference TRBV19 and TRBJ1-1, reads DGGITQSPKYLFRKEGQNVTLSCEQNLNHDAMYWYRQDPGQGLRLIYYSQIVNDFQKGDIAEGYSVSREKKESFPLTVTSAQKNPTAFYLCASSITSEATEAFFGQGTRLTVV.

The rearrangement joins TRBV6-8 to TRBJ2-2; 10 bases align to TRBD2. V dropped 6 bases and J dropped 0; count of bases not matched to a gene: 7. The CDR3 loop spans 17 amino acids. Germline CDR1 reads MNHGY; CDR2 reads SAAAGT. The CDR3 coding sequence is TGTGCCAGCAGGATTAGCGGGGGGACTGCGAACACCGGGGAGCTGTTTTTT. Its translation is CASRISGGTANTGELFF.

This chain's CDR3 is CASSQSGVASGGSNEQFF. Written as DNA, the CDR3 is TGCGCCAGCAGTCAATCGGGCGTAGCGTCTGGGGGTAGTAATGAGCAGTTCTTC. The chain links TRBV23-1 to TRBJ2-1; D might be TRBD1 or TRBD2, each matching 5 bases. TRBV23-1 is known as an ORF, though its function is uncertain. The CDR3 is 18 residues long. Trimming left V 0 bases short and J 7 bases short, with 22 bases between.

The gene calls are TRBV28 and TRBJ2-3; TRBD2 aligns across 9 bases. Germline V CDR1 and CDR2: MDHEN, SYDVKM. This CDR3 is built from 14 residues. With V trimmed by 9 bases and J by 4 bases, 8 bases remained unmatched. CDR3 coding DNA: TGTGCCAGTCCTCCTAGCGGGAAATCAGATACGCAGTATTTT. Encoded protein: CASPPSGKSDTQYF.

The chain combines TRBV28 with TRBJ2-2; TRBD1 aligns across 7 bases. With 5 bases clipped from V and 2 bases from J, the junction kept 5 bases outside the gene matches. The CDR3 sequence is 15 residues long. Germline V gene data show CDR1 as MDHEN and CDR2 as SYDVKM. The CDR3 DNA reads TGTGCCAGCAGTAACCGACAGGGTAACACCGGGGAGCTGTTTTTT. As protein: CASSNRQGNTGELFF.

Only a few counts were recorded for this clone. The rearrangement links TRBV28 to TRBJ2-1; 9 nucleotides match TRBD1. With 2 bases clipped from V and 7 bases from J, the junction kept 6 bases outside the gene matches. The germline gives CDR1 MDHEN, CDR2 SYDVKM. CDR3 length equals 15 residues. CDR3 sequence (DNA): TGTGCCAGCAGTTTACCGGGACAGGGTTCAAATGAGCAGTTCTTC. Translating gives CASSLPGQGSNEQFF.

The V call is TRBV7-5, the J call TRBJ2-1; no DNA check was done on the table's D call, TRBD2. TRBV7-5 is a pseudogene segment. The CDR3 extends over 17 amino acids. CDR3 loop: CASSLFKAGKSYNEQFF. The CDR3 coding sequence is TGTGCCAGCAGCTTATTTAAAGCGGGGAAATCCTACAATGAGCAGTTCTTC.

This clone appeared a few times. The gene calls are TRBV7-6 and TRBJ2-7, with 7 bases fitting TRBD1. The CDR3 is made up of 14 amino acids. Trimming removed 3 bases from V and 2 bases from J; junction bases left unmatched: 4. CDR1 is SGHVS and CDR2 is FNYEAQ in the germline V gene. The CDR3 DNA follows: TGTGCCAGCAGCTTGGGACAGCCGCCCTACGAGCAGTACTTC. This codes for CASSLGQPPYEQYF.

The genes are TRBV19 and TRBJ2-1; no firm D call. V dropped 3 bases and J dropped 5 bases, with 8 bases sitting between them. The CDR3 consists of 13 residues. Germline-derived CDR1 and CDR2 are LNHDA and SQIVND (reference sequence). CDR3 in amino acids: CASSMYTDNEQFF. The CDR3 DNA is TGTGCCAGTAGTATGTACACAGACAATGAGCAGTTCTTC.

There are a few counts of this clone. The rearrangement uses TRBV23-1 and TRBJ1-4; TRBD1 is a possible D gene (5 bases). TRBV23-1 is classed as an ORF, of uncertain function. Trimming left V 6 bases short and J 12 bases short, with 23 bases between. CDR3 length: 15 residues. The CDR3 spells CASRQDGSIRGELFF. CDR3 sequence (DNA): TGCGCCAGCAGACAGGACGGCTCCATTCGGGGGGAACTGTTTTTT.

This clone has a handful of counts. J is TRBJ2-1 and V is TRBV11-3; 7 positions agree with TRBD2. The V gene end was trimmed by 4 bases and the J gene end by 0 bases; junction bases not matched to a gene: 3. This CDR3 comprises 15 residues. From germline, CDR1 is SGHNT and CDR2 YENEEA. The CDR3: CASSSSGGSYNEQFF. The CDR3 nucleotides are TGTGCCAGCAGCTCCTCGGGAGGCTCCTACAATGAGCAGTTCTTC.

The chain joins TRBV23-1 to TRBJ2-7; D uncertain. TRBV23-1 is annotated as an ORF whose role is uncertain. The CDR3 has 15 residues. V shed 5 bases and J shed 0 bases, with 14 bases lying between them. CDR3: CASSFTVGSSYEQYF. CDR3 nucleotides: TGCGCCAGCAGTTTCACAGTGGGGTCCTCCTACGAGCAGTACTTC.

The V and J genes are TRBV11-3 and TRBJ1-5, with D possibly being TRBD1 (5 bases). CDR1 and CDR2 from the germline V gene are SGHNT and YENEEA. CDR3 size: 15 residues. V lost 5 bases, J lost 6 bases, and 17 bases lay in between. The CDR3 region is CASSPSGTAGQPQHF. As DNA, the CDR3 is TGTGCCAGCAGCCCCTCCGGGACGGCGGGTCAGCCCCAGCATTTT.

For the CDR3, the DNA is TGTGCCGTCCGGGGGAGACCCTCTAACTATGGCTACACCTTC. Encoded protein: CAVRGRPSNYGYTF. The rearrangement links TRBV12-2 to TRBJ1-2. TRBV12-2 is a pseudogene locus. CDR3 length equals 14 residues.